Each of the 4 T cell receptor beta chains below was sequenced from the same sample in a study of T-cell memory formation after mild COVID-19. TCRdb re-called the 5' RACE reads through MiXCR, storing one row per CDR3 protein. The table shows hundreds of thousands of distinct CDR3 sequences, with roughly 22% occurring only once. The sequencing sample was made of PBMCs or a T cell subset sorted from them (not recorded which). The receptors were gathered from an adult woman who had mild COVID-19 (a few samples of this study predate the infection). Cell type and time point are not known.

The V and J genes are TRBV29-1 and TRBJ1-2; D is possibly TRBD1 (6 bases). V shed 5 bases and J shed 4 bases, with 17 bases lying between them. CDR3 size: 14 residues. From germline, CDR1 is SQVTM and CDR2 ANQGSEA. The CDR3 loop is CSVRRDMSGYGYTF. The CDR3 bases are TGCAGCGTTAGACGGGACATGAGTGGCTATGGCTACACCTTC.

The chain uses TRBV2 and TRBJ1-1; D is uncertain. CDR1 and CDR2 from the germline V gene are SNHLY and FYNNEI. V was shortened by 4 bases and J by 0 bases, with 18 bases between the two germline ends. The CDR3 totals 17 residues. CDR3 sequence reads: CASSAPQGGHMNTEAFF. The CDR3 nucleotides are TGTGCCAGCAGTGCCCCCCAAGGAGGGCACATGAACACTGAAGCTTTCTTT.

This sequence joins TRBV4-1 and TRBJ1-6; tentatively, D is TRBD1 (5 bases). CDR3 length equals 18 residues. V was trimmed by 8 bases and J by 3 bases, leaving 23 bases between them. The V gene's germline CDR1 is MGHRA and CDR2 YSYEKL. The CDR3 DNA reads as TGCGCCAGCGCGGTCTTTTTACAAGGGGCAGACTATAATTCACCCCTCCACTTT. It codes for CASAVFLQGADYNSPLHF.

This clonotype was seen a few times. This sequence joins TRBV7-8 and TRBJ1-1; D is uncertain. The CDR3 length is 15 residues. CDR1 SGHVS and CDR2 FQNEAQ come from the germline V gene. V lost 5 bases and J 3 bases, leaving 16 bases between the germline ends. The CDR3 sequence: CASSPPRQIYTEAFF. The CDR3 DNA sequence: TGTGCCAGCAGCCCGCCGAGGCAGATATACACTGAAGCTTTCTTT.